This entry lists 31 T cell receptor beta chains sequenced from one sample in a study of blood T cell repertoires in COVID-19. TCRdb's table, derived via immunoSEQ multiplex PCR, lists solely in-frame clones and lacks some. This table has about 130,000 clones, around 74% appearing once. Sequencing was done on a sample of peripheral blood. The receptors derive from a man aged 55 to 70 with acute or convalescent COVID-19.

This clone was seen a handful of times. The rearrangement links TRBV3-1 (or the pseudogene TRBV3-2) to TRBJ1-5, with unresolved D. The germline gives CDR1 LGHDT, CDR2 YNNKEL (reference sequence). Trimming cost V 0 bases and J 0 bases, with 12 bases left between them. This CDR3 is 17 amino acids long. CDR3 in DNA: TGTGCCAGCAGCCAAGATGAAGCGGTAGATAGCAATCAGCCCCAGCATTTT. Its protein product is CASSQDEAVDSNQPQHF.

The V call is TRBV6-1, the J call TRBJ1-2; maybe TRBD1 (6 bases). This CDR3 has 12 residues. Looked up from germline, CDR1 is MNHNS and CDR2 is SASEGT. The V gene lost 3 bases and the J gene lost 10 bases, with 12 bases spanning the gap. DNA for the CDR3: TGTGCCAGCAGTGACACAGGGTTTGCCTACACCTTC. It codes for CASSDTGFAYTF.

CDR3 sequence reads: CASSVLGQGGTEAFF. For the CDR3, the DNA is TGCGCCAGCAGCGTATTAGGACAGGGAGGCACTGAAGCTTTCTTT. The chain joins TRBV5-1 to TRBJ1-1, with TRBD1 identical over 8 bases. The V and J ends lost 4 bases and 4 bases, in that order; junction bases with no gene match: 9. The CDR3 loop spans 15 amino acids. Germline CDR1 reads SGHRS; CDR2 reads YFSETQ. The complete variable domain, with remaining parts taken from reference TRBV5-1 and TRBJ1-1, reads KAGVTQTPRYLIKTRGQQVTLSCSPISGHRSVSWYQQTPGQGLQFLFEYFSETQRNKGNFPGRFSGRQFSNSRSEMNVSTLELGDSALYLCASSVLGQGGTEAFFGQGTRLTVV.

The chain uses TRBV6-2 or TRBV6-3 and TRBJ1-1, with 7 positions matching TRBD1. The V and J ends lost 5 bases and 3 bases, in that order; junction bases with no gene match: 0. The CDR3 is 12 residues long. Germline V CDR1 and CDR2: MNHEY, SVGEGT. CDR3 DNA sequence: TGTGCCAGCAGTCAGGGGGACACTGAAGCTTTCTTT. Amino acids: CASSQGDTEAFF.

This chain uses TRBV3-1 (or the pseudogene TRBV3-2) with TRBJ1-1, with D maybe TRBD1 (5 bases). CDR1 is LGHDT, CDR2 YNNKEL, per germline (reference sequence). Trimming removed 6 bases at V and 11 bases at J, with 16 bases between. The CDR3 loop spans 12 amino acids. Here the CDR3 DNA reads TGTGCCAGCAGTAGCGGACACCTTCCCGCTTTCTTT. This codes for CASSSGHLPAFF.

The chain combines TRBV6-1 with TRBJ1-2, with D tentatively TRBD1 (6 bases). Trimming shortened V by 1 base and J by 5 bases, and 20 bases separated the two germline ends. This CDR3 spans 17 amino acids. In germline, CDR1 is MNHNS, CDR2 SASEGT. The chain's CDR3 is CASSEGIRGSPSYGYTF. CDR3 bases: TGTGCCAGCAGTGAAGGTATCAGGGGCTCCCCATCGTATGGCTACACCTTC.

Written as DNA, the CDR3 is TGCGCCAGCAGTGAGGAGGAGGACAGGGGGACGAACACCGGGGAGCTGTTTTTT. Translation gives CASSEEEDRGTNTGELFF. The V call is TRBV10-2, the J call TRBJ2-2; 10 bases agree with TRBD1. V was clipped by 2 bases and J by 0 bases; unmatched bases: 6. Germline-derived CDR1 and CDR2 are WSHSY and SAAADI. This CDR3 contains 18 residues.

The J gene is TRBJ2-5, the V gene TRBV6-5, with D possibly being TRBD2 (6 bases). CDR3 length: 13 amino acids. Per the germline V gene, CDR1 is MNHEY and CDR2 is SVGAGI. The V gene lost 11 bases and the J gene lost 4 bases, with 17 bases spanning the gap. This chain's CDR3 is CAGGSYPAETQYF. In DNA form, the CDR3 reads TGTGCCGGGGGGAGTTACCCAGCAGAGACCCAGTACTTC.

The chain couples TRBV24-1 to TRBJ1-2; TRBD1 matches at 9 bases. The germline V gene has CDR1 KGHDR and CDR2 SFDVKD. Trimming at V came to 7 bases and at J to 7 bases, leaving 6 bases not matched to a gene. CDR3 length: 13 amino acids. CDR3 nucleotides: TGTGCCACCAGAAAGGGACAGGGTTTTGGCTACACCTTC. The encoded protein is CATRKGQGFGYTF.

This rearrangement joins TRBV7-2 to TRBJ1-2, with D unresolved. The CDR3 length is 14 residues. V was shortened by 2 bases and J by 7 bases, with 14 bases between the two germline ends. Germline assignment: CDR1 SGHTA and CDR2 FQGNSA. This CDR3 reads CASSLLVQASGYTF. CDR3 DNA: TGTGCCAGCAGCTTACTTGTGCAGGCCTCTGGCTACACCTTC. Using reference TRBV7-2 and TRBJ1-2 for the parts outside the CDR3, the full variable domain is GAGVSQSPSNKVTEKGKDVELRCDPISGHTALYWYRQSLGQGLEFLIYFQGNSAPDKSGLPSDRFSAERTGGSVSTLTIQRTQQEDSAVYLCASSLLVQASGYTFGSGTRLTVV.

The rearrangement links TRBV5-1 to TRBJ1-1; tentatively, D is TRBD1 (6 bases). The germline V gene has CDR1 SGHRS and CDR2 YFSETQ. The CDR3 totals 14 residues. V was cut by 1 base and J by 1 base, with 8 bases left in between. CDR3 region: CASSLRQANTEAFF. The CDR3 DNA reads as TGCGCCAGCAGCTTGAGACAGGCGAACACTGAAGCTTTCTTT. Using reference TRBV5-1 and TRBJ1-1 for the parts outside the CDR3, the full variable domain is KAGVTQTPRYLIKTRGQQVTLSCSPISGHRSVSWYQQTPGQGLQFLFEYFSETQRNKGNFPGRFSGRQFSNSRSEMNVSTLELGDSALYLCASSLRQANTEAFFGQGTRLTVV.

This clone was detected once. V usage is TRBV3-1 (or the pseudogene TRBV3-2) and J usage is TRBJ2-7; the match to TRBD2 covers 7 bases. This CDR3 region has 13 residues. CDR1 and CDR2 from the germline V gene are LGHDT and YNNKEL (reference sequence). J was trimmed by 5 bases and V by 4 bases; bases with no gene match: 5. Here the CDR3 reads CASSPGGGHEQYF. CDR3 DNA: TGTGCCAGCAGCCCCGGCGGGGGACACGAGCAGTACTTC.

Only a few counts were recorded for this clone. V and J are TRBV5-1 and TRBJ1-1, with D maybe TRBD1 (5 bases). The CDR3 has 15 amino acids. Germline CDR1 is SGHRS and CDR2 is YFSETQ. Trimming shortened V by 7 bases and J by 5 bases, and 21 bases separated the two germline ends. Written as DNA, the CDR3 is TGCGCCAGCCACCCGGGGGATGGAGGAAGGACTGAAGCTTTCTTT. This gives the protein CASHPGDGGRTEAFF.

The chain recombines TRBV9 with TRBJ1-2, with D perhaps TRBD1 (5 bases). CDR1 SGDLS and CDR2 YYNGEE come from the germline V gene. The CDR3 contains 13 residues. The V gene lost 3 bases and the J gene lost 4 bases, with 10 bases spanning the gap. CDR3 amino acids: CASSEGRSYGYTF. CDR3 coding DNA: TGTGCCAGCAGCGAGGGGCGAAGCTATGGCTACACCTTC.

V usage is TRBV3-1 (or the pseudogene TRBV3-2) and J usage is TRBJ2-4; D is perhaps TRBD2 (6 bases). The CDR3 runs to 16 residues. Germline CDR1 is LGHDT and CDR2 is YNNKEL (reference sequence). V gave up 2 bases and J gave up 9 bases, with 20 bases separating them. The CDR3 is CASSQSSQRVTGIQYF. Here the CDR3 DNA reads TGTGCCAGCAGCCAAAGCTCGCAGCGGGTTACTGGCATTCAGTACTTC.

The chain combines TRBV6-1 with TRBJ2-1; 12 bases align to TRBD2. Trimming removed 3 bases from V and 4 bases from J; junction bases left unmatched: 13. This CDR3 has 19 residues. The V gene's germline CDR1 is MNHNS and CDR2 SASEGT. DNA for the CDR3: TGTGCCAGCAGTGAGAGGACTAGCGGGGCTACTTCTATTTACAATGAGCAGTTCTTC. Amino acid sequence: CASSERTSGATSIYNEQFF.

DNA of the CDR3: TGTGCCAGCAGGTCTACAGGGGCGGGAAAAAACATTCAGTACTTC. Translating it yields CASRSTGAGKNIQYF. This chain joins TRBV2 and TRBJ2-4; D possibly corresponds to TRBD1 (7 bases). V gave up 6 bases and J gave up 4 bases, with 16 bases separating them. Germline V lookup: CDR1 SNHLY, CDR2 FYNNEI. The CDR3 contains 15 residues.

CDR3 region: CAWSRTGGNEQFF. In DNA, the CDR3 is TGTGCCTGGAGTCGGACAGGGGGCAATGAGCAGTTCTTC. V is TRBV30 and J is TRBJ2-1; 10 positions match TRBD1. With V trimmed by 2 bases and J by 6 bases, 1 base remained unmatched. Germline CDR1 and CDR2: GTSNPN and SVGIG (reference sequence). The CDR3 is made up of 13 amino acids.

This CDR3 is CASSPATGELTEAFF. CDR3 sequence (DNA): TGTGCCAGCTCACCCGCGACAGGGGAGCTCACTGAAGCTTTCTTT. V and J are TRBV18 and TRBJ1-1; the match to TRBD1 covers 8 bases. The CDR3 loop spans 15 amino acids. Trimming removed 3 bases from V and 4 bases from J; junction bases left unmatched: 7. Germline CDR1 and CDR2: KGHSH and LQKENI.

The DNA for the CDR3 is TGTGCCAGCAGTACGGGCTACGAGCAGTACTTC. As protein: CASSTGYEQYF. This chain joins TRBV6-2 or TRBV6-3 and TRBJ2-7; D is uncertain. Trimming shortened V by 5 bases and J by 3 bases, and 5 bases separated the two germline ends. The CDR3 has 11 residues. Germline V lookup: CDR1 MNHEY, CDR2 SVGEGT.

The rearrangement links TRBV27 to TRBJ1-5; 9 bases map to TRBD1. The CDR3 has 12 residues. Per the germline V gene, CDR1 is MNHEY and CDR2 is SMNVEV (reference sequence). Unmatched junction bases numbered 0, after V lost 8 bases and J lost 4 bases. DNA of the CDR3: TGTGCCAGCGGACAGGGGAATCAGCCCCAGCATTTT. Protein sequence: CASGQGNQPQHF.

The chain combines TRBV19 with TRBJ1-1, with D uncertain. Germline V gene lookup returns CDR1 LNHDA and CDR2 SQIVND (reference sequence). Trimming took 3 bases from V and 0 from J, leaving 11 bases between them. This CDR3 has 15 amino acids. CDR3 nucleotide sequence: TGTGCCAGTAGTATCTCCCTGCAGTTGAACACTGAAGCTTTCTTT. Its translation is CASSISLQLNTEAFF.

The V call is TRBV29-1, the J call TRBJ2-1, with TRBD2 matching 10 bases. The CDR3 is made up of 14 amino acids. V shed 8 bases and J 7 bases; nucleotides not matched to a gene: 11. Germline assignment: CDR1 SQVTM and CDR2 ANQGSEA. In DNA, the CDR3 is TGCAGCTCCAGCGGGGGGGCCGGAGGGAATGAGCAGTTCTTC. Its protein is CSSSGGAGGNEQFF.

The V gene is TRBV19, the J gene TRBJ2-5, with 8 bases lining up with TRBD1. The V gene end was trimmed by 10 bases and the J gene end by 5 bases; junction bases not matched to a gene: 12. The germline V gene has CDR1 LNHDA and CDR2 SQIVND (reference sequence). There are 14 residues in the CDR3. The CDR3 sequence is CATADREFFETQYF. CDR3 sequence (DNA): TGTGCCACCGCGGACAGGGAGTTTTTTGAGACCCAGTACTTC.

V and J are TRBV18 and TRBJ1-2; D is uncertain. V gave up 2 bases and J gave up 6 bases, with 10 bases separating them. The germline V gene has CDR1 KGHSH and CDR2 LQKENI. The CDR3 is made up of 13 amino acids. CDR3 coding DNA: TGTGCCAGCTCACCAAGTCGGTCGAATGGCTACACCTTC. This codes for CASSPSRSNGYTF.

CDR3 in DNA: TGTGCCAGCAGACCCACGGGACAGGGGGCAGATACGCAGTATTTT. Translated: CASRPTGQGADTQYF. The chain uses TRBV7-6 and TRBJ2-3; 11 bases match TRBD1. Germline V gene lookup returns CDR1 SGHVS and CDR2 FNYEAQ. The CDR3 consists of 15 residues. Trimming at V came to 6 bases and at J to 4 bases, leaving 6 bases not matched to a gene.

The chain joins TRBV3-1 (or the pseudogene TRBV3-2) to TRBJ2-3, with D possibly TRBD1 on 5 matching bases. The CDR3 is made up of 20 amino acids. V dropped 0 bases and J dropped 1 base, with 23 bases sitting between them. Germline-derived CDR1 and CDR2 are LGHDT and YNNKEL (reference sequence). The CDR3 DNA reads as TGTGCCAGCAGCCAAGATCGTAAGGGGCGCGGATCCACAGGCACAGATACGCAGTATTTT. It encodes CASSQDRKGRGSTGTDTQYF.

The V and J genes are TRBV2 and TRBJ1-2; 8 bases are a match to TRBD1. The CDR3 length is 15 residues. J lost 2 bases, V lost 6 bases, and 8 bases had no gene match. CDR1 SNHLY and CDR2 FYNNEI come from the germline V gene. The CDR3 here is CASSRTGTTNYGYTF. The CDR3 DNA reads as TGTGCCAGCAGCCGGACAGGGACGACAAACTATGGCTACACCTTC.

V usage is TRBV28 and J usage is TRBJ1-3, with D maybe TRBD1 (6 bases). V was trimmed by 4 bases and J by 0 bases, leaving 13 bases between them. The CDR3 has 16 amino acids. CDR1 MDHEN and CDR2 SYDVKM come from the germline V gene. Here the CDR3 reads CASSSFSGDSGNTIYF. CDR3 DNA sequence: TGTGCCAGCAGTTCTTTTTCAGGGGACTCTGGAAACACCATATATTTT.

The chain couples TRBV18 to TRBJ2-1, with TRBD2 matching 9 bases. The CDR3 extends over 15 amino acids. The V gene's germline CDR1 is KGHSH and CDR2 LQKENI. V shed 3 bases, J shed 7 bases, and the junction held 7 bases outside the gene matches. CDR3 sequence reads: CASSPRVAGVNEQFF. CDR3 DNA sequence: TGTGCCAGCTCACCCCGGGTAGCGGGAGTTAATGAGCAGTTCTTC.

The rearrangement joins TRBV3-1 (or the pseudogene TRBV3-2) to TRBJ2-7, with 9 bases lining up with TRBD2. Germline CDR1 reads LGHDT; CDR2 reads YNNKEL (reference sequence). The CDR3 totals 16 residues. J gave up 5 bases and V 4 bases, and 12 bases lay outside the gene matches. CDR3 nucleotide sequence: TGTGCCAGCAGCCTCCGAGGCGGGAGGGCGGGGAACGAGCAGTACTTC. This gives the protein CASSLRGGRAGNEQYF.